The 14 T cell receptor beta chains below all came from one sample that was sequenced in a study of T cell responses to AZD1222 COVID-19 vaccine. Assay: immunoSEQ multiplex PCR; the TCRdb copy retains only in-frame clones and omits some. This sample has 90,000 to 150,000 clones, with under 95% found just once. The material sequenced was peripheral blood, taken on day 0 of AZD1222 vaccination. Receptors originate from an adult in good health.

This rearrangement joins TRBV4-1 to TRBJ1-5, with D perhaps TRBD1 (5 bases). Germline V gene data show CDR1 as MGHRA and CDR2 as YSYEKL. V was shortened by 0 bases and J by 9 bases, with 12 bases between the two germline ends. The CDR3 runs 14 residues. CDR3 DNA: TGCGCCAGCAGCCAAGAATTCGAGGGGATGCCCCAGCATTTT. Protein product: CASSQEFEGMPQHF.

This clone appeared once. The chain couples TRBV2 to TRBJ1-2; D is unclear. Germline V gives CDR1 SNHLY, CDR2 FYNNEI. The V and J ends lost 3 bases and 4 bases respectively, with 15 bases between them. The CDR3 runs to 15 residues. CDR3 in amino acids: CASSETRTRGYGYTF. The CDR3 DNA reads TGTGCCAGCAGTGAGACACGCACAAGAGGCTATGGCTACACCTTC.

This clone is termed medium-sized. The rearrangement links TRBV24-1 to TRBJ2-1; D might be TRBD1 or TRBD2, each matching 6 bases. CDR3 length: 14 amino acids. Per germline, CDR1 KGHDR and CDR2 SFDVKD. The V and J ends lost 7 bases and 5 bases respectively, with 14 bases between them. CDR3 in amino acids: CATSHSGADNEQFF. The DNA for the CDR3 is TGTGCCACCAGCCATTCGGGGGCAGACAATGAGCAGTTCTTC.

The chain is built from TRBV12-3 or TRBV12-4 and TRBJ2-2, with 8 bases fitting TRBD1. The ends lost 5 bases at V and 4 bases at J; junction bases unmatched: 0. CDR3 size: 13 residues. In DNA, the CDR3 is TGTGCCAGCAGTACAGGGGGCACCGGGGAGCTGTTTTTT. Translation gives CASSTGGTGELFF.

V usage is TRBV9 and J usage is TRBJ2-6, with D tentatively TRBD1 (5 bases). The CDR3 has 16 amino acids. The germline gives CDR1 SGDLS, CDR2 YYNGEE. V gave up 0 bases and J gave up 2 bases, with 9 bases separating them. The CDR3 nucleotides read TGTGCCAGCAGCGTAGCAGGGAAACCTGGGGCCAACGTCCTGACTTTC. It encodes CASSVAGKPGANVLTF.

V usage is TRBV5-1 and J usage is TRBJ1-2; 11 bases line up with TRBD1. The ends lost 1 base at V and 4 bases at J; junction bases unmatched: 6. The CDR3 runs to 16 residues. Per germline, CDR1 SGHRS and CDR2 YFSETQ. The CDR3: CASSLPAGTGGYGYTF. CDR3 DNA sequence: TGCGCCAGCAGCTTGCCTGCTGGGACAGGGGGCTATGGCTACACCTTC.

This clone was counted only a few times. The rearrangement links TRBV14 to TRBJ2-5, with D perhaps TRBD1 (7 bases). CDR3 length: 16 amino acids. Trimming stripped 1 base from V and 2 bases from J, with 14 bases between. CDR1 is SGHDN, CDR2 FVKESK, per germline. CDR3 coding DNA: TGTGCCAGCAGCCAAGTCGCGGGACAGTTACAAGAGACCCAGTACTTC. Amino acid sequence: CASSQVAGQLQETQYF.

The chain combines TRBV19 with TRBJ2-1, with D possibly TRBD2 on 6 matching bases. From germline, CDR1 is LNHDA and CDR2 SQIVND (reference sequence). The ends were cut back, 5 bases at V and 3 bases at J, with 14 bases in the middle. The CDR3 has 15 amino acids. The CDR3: CASSWELADYNEQFF. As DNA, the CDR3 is TGTGCCAGTAGTTGGGAACTAGCAGACTACAATGAGCAGTTCTTC. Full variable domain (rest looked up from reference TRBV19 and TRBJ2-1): DGGITQSPKYLFRKEGQNVTLSCEQNLNHDAMYWYRQDPGQGLRLIYYSQIVNDFQKGDIAEGYSVSREKKESFPLTVTSAQKNPTAFYLCASSWELADYNEQFFGPGTRLTVL.

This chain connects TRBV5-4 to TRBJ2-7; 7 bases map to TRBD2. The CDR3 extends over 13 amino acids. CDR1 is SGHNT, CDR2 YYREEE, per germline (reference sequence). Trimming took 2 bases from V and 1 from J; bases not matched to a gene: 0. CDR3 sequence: CASSFGGSYEQYF. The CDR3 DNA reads TGTGCCAGCAGCTTCGGGGGGTCCTACGAGCAGTACTTC.

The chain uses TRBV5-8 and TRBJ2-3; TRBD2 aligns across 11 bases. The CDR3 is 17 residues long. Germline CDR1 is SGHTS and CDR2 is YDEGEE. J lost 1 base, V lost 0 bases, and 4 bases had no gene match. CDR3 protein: CASSLGLAGWGTDTQYF. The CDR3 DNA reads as TGTGCCAGCAGCTTGGGACTAGCGGGATGGGGCACAGATACGCAGTATTTT.

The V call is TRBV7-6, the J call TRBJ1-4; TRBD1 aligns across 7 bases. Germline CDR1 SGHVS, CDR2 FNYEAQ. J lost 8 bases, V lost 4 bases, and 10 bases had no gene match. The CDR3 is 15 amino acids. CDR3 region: CASSSPGQGEEKLFF. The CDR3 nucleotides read TGTGCCAGCAGCTCCCCCGGGCAGGGGGAGGAAAAACTGTTTTTT. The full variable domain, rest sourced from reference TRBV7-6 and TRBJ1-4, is GAGVSQSPRYKVTKRGQDVALRCDPISGHVSLYWYRQALGQGPEFLTYFNYEAQQDKSGLPNDRFSAERPEGSISTLTIQRTEQRDSAMYRCASSSPGQGEEKLFFGSGTQLSVL.

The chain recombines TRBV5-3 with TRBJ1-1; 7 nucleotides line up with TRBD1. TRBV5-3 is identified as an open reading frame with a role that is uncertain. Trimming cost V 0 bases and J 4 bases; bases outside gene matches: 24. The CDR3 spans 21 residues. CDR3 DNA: TGTGCCAGAAGCTTGGAGAGACCTTTCGGAACAGGGGCGGCCACGAGCACTGAAGCTTTCTTT. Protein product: CARSLERPFGTGAATSTEAFF.

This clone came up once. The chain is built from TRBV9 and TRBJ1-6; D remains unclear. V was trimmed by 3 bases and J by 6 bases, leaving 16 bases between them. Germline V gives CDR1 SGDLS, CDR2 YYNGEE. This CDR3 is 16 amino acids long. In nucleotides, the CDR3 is TGTGCCAGCAGCGCCACAGATCCAAGGGTTAATTCACCCCTCCACTTT. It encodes CASSATDPRVNSPLHF.

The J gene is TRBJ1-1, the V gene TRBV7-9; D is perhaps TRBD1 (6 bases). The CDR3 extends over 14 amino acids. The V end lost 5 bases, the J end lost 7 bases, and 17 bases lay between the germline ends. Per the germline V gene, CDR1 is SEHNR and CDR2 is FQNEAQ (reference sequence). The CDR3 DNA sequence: TGTGCCAGCAGCACAGGACAGACCGCCGTTGAAGCTTTCTTT. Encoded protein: CASSTGQTAVEAFF.